The 14 T cell receptor beta chains below were found in one sample sequenced in a study of blood T cell repertoires in COVID-19. Generated by immunoSEQ multiplex PCR, the TCRdb table keeps only in-frame clones and is missing some. The data show about 190,000 clones, about 90% seen once. Sequencing input: peripheral blood. Receptors originate from a man between 50 and 59 years old with acute or convalescent COVID-19.

This chain links TRBV9 with TRBJ1-3, with a weak D call TRBD1 (5 bases). This CDR3 comprises 14 residues. V was shortened by 1 base and J by 3 bases, with 8 bases between the two germline ends. Germline CDR1 reads SGDLS; CDR2 reads YYNGEE. DNA of the CDR3: TGTGCCAGCAGCGTATTCGACAGTGGAAACACCATATATTTT. Translating gives CASSVFDSGNTIYF.

The gene calls are TRBV18 and TRBJ1-5, with 8 bases matching TRBD1. The germline gives CDR1 KGHSH, CDR2 LQKENI. This CDR3 comprises 14 residues. V trimming: 8 bases; J trimming: 2 bases; junction bases outside the gene matches: 5. CDR3 nucleotide sequence: TGTGCCAGCGGACAGGGTCGGGGCAATCAGCCCCAGCATTTT. Translating it yields CASGQGRGNQPQHF. The complete variable domain, with remaining parts taken from reference TRBV18 and TRBJ1-5, reads NAGVMQNPRHLVRRRGQEARLRCSPMKGHSHVYWYRQLPEEGLKFMVYLQKENIIDESGMPKERFSAEFPKEGPSILRIQQVVRGDSAAYFCASGQGRGNQPQHFGDGTRLSIL.

The gene calls are TRBV5-6 and TRBJ1-4; TRBD1 matches at 7 bases. In germline, CDR1 is SGHDT, CDR2 YYEEEE. The CDR3 sequence is 14 residues long. V shed 3 bases, J shed 6 bases, and the junction held 5 bases outside the gene matches. The CDR3 DNA reads as TGTGCCAGCAGCTCCCAAGGGGGCCATGAAAAACTGTTTTTT. Protein sequence: CASSSQGGHEKLFF.

The chain employs TRBV18 and TRBJ2-5, with 9 bases lining up with TRBD2. Germline V CDR1 and CDR2: KGHSH, LQKENI. The CDR3 runs 15 residues. V dropped 3 bases and J dropped 5; count of bases not matched to a gene: 7. The CDR3 DNA follows: TGTGCCAGCTCACCCCGGGTAGCGGGAGAGGAGACCCAGTACTTC. Translation: CASSPRVAGEETQYF.

The chain couples TRBV25-1 to TRBJ2-7, with D perhaps matching TRBD2 (6 bases). V was shortened by 4 bases and J by 3 bases, with 19 bases between the two germline ends. The length of the CDR3 is 16 residues. The germline gives CDR1 MGHDK, CDR2 SYGVNS. The CDR3 DNA reads as TGTGCCAGCAGTGTGGCCGCAGACGCGGGGAACTACGAGCAGTACTTC. Protein sequence: CASSVAADAGNYEQYF.

V gene TRBV3-1 (or the pseudogene TRBV3-2) combines with J gene TRBJ2-7; 10 positions agree with TRBD1. Germline V gene sequence: CDR1 LGHDT, CDR2 YNNKEL (reference sequence). This CDR3 has 16 amino acids. Trimming cost V 2 bases and J 4 bases; bases outside gene matches: 8. CDR3 residues: CASSQSGTGVWYEQYV. In DNA, the CDR3 is TGTGCCAGCAGCCAAAGCGGGACAGGGGTTTGGTACGAGCAGTACGTC.

The gene calls are TRBV19 and TRBJ2-1; the D is unclear. The germline V and J ends were trimmed by 0 bases and 4 bases, with 4 bases remaining between them. The CDR3 length is 13 residues. The germline V gene has CDR1 LNHDA and CDR2 SQIVND (reference sequence). In DNA form, the CDR3 reads TGTGCCAGTAGTATAGACGGTTACAATGAGCAGTTCTTC. As protein: CASSIDGYNEQFF.

The table lists this clone with a count of one. The rearrangement links TRBV30 to TRBJ2-7; weak D call: TRBD1 (6 bases). The V gene lost 1 base and the J gene lost 0 bases, with 13 bases spanning the gap. CDR3 length: 15 amino acids. Germline V lookup: CDR1 GTSNPN, CDR2 SVGIG (reference sequence). DNA for the CDR3: TGTGCCTGGAGTGCCAACGGACAGAGCTCCTACGAGCAGTACTTC. Encoded protein: CAWSANGQSSYEQYF.

The J gene is TRBJ2-1, the V gene TRBV4-3, with TRBD2 matching over 13 bases. CDR3 length: 18 residues. V shed 0 bases and J 4 bases; nucleotides not matched to a gene: 6. Germline V gene sequence: CDR1 LGHNA, CDR2 YSLEER. CDR3 coding DNA: TGCGCCAGCAGCCAAGATATTACTAGCGGGGGGGTGTACAATGAGCAGTTCTTC. Protein sequence: CASSQDITSGGVYNEQFF.

This clone was seen once. The chain combines TRBV28 with TRBJ2-5; 9 bases map to TRBD1. Per the germline V gene, CDR1 is MDHEN and CDR2 is SYDVKM. The CDR3 contains 16 residues. V gave up 4 bases and J gave up 5 bases; unmatched junction bases: 11. The CDR3, as DNA: TGTGCCAGCAGTTGGGCGTTCCGGGACAGGGAGGAGACCCAGTACTTC. Amino acids: CASSWAFRDREETQYF.

The chain combines TRBV5-4 with TRBJ2-1, with D possibly being TRBD1 (5 bases). The V and J ends lost 0 bases and 6 bases respectively, with 7 bases between them. The germline V gene encodes CDR1 SGHNT and CDR2 YYREEE (reference sequence). The CDR3 totals 13 residues. In DNA, the CDR3 is TGTGCCAGCAGCTTGGTACAGGTCAATGAGCAGTTCTTC. Translating gives CASSLVQVNEQFF.

This chain links TRBV29-1 with TRBJ2-1; D is ambiguous. Germline CDR1 and CDR2: SQVTM and ANQGSEA. This CDR3 has 10 amino acids. Trimming stripped 4 bases from V and 7 bases from J, with 5 bases between. CDR3 in amino acids: CSVVVNEQFF. The CDR3 nucleotides read TGCAGCGTTGTAGTGAATGAGCAGTTCTTC.

V gene TRBV9 combines with J gene TRBJ2-5; 9 bases fit TRBD2. Trimming removed 0 bases from V and 7 bases from J; junction bases left unmatched: 4. This CDR3 spans 14 amino acids. Germline V CDR1 and CDR2: SGDLS, YYNGEE. The CDR3, as DNA: TGTGCCAGCAGCGTAGATGGCGGGGGGGGGACCCAGTACTTC. This sequence encodes CASSVDGGGGTQYF.

CDR3 bases: TGTGCCTGGAAAGGACTAGCGGGCACGCACACCGGGGAGCTGTTTTTT. It translates to CAWKGLAGTHTGELFF. This sequence joins TRBV30 and TRBJ2-2; 11 positions match TRBD2. V trimming: 4 bases; J trimming: 3 bases; junction bases outside the gene matches: 7. CDR1 GTSNPN and CDR2 SVGIG come from the germline V gene (reference sequence). The CDR3 has 16 amino acids.